This T cell receptor (beta chain) was captured by sequencing in a study of regulatory T cells in long-lasting Graves disease. General observations from the study: Clonotypes that were public and shared totalled 2,500 to 3,500 in persistent patients versus 966 in new patients. TCR diversity in persistent Graves' patients was below that of newly diagnosed ones. Because few samples were included, accuracy may have been lower.

Researchers made TCR beta libraries by using iRepertoire HTBI primers and running Arm-PCR on CDR3 regions. In the authors' methods: The identification of about 66 TRBV and 11 to 15 TRBJ segments was made across samples. Via MiXCR, TCRdb re-called the multiplex PCR reads, giving one row per CDR3 protein. None of the V and J calls come from the authors' own analysis; TCRdb made them. The sample records 350,000 to 450,000 distinct CDR3 sequences, 16% being singletons. Remarks on this clonotype: Antigen unknown.

As for time point: newly diagnosed GD, antithyroid drugs for less than 3 months. Researchers made the TCR library from RNA that was extracted from PBMCs. Germline trimming cut 7 bases from V and 3 bases from J; bases unmatched to any gene: 15. The CDR3 has 16 residues. Germline assignment: CDR1 MNHNS and CDR2 SASEGT. Separately, the same data were catalogued under a study of T cells in Graves' hyperthyroidism and ophthalmopathy.

Sequenced material: peripheral blood mononuclear cells (PBMCs), taken at new diagnosis, from a patient treated with antithyroid drugs. The chain has TRBV6-1 and TRBJ2-7; 7 bases line up with TRBD1. The clonotype originates from a man in his forties with Graves disease. The CDR3 DNA sequence: TGTGCCAGCAACCCTGGGTGGGCAGGGGGTAACTACGAGCAGTACTTC. Residues: CASNPGWAGGNYEQYF.